Each of the 8 T cell receptor beta chains below was sequenced from the same sample in a study of cytomegalovirus exposure and HLA in healthy donors (dated by TCRdb to 2015 to 2018). The receptor library was made with the immunoSEQ multiplex PCR assay. Entries here come from immuneACCESS through TCRdb and include only in-frame sequences with V and J called. Some clones fail to appear in such tables; in the studies checked, an unresolved V gene covers under half of the shortfall, and the cause of the remainder is unknown. The sample data list some 290,000 clones, and over 75% of these were observed just once. The ten largest clonotypes hold around 0.96% of the sample. Sequencing input: PBMCs. Every receptor here comes from a young man in good health and CMV-seronegative.

This sequence joins TRBV19 and TRBJ1-2; TRBD1 matches 10 bases. Germline assignment: CDR1 LNHDA and CDR2 SQIVND (reference sequence). This CDR3 spans 12 amino acids. With V trimmed by 6 bases and J by 8 bases, 3 bases remained unmatched. CDR3 amino acids: CASRTGGEGYTF. CDR3 nucleotides: TGTGCCAGTAGGACAGGGGGCGAGGGCTACACCTTC. The complete variable domain, with remaining parts taken from reference TRBV19 and TRBJ1-2, reads DGGITQSPKYLFRKEGQNVTLSCEQNLNHDAMYWYRQDPGQGLRLIYYSQIVNDFQKGDIAEGYSVSREKKESFPLTVTSAQKNPTAFYLCASRTGGEGYTFGSGTRLTVV.

The chain couples TRBV18 to TRBJ1-2; 7 bases map to TRBD1. The CDR3 is 17 residues long. J was trimmed by 3 bases and V by 2 bases; bases with no gene match: 12. Germline V gene data show CDR1 as KGHSH and CDR2 as LQKENI. The DNA of the CDR3 is TGTGCCAGCTCACCAATGTTAGTCGACAGGGCGGACTATGGCTACACCTTC. This encodes CASSPMLVDRADYGYTF.

The V and J genes are TRBV7-9 and TRBJ2-2; D remains unclear. Trimming shortened V by 5 bases and J by 3 bases, and 13 bases separated the two germline ends. The CDR3 covers 15 residues. Germline V gene data show CDR1 as SEHNR and CDR2 as FQNEAQ (reference sequence). CDR3 in amino acids: CASSPSYIYTGELFF. In DNA, the CDR3 is TGTGCCAGCAGCCCTTCGTACATCTACACCGGGGAGCTGTTTTTT.

CDR3 coding DNA: TGTGCCAGCTCACCACCAAAGGGACAGGGGTATTACAATGAGCAGTTCTTC. As protein: CASSPPKGQGYYNEQFF. This sequence joins TRBV18 and TRBJ2-1; TRBD1 matches at 10 bases. The CDR3 consists of 17 residues. Germline lookup yields CDR1 KGHSH and CDR2 LQKENI. Losses at the gene ends were 0 bases for V and 4 bases for J; bases not matched to a gene: 6.

The gene calls are TRBV14 and TRBJ1-3; TRBD1 matches at 10 bases. The CDR3 is 14 amino acids. In germline, CDR1 is SGHDN, CDR2 FVKESK. V lost 7 bases and J lost 4; bases outside the gene matches: 4. The CDR3 nucleotides read TGTGCCAGCATGGGGGACAGGGGCGGAAACACCATATATTTT. This sequence encodes CASMGDRGGNTIYF.

This chain links TRBV6-1 with TRBJ1-3; tentatively, D is TRBD1 (5 bases). V was clipped by 4 bases and J by 2 bases, with 12 bases between them. Looked up from germline, CDR1 is MNHNS and CDR2 is SASEGT. The CDR3 length is 15 residues. The CDR3 here is CASSGTGNPGNTIYF. For the CDR3, the DNA is TGTGCCAGCAGTGGAACAGGAAACCCTGGAAACACCATATATTTT.

This clone has only one observation. V is TRBV5-1 and J is TRBJ2-7, with 8 bases identical to TRBD2. There are 16 residues in the CDR3. The germline V gene has CDR1 SGHRS and CDR2 YFSETQ. The V gene end was trimmed by 4 bases and the J gene end by 3 bases; junction bases not matched to a gene: 12. Here the CDR3 reads CASSRFSGGGIYEQYF. Here the CDR3 DNA reads TGCGCCAGCAGCCGTTTCAGCGGGGGAGGAATCTACGAGCAGTACTTC.

This chain joins TRBV5-1 and TRBJ1-6; the D gene is possibly TRBD1 (6 bases). The CDR3 covers 14 residues. Germline V gives CDR1 SGHRS, CDR2 YFSETQ. Trimming took off 4 bases at V and 6 bases at J, with 11 bases between the two ends. The CDR3 bases are TGCGCCAGCAGCATGGACAGCACTAATTCACCCCTCCACTTT. Translating gives CASSMDSTNSPLHF.